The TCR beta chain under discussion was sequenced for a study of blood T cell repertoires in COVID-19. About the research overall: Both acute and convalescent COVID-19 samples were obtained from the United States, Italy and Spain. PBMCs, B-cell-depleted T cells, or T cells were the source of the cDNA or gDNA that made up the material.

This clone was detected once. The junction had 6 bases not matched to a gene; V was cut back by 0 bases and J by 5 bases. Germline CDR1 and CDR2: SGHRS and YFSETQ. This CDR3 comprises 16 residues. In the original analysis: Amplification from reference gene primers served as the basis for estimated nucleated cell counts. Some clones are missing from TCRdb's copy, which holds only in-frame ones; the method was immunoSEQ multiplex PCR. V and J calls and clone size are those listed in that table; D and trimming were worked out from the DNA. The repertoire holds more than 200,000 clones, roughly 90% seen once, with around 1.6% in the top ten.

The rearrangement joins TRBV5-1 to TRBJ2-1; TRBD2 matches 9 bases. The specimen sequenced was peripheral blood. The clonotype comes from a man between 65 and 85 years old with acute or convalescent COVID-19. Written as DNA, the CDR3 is TGCGCCAGCAGCTTGGTACTAGCGGGCGGGGACAATGAGCAGTTCTTC. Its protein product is CASSLVLAGGDNEQFF.